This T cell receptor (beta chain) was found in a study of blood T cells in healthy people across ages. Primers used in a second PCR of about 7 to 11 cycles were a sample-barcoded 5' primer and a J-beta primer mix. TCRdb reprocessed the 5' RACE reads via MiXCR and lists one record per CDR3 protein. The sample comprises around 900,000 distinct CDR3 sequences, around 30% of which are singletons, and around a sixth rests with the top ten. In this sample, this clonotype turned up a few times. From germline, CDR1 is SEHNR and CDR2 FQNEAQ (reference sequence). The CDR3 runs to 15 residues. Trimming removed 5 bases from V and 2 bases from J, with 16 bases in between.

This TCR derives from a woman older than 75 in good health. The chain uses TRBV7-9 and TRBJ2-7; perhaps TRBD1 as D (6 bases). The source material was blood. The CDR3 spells CASSPGQILPYEQYF. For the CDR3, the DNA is TGTGCCAGCAGCCCCGGACAGATCCTCCCCTACGAGCAGTACTTC.